The entry below gives a single TCR beta chain sequence along with its context. Its antigen is unknown. What was sequenced were expressed TCRB transcripts, since all of the isolated RNA had been reverse transcribed. Method: immunoSEQ multiplex PCR; TCRdb's copy keeps in-frame clones and lacks some. Of a few hundred thousand clones in the sample, 9.5% to 12% were seen once. This sample is drawn from a study of beta chain features in type 1 diabetes. Whole-study results and caveats: PCR may have favored shorter templates equally in patients and controls.

It was one heparinised blood draw, averaging roughly 0.11 L, that each donor gave. This receptor was identified in a woman aged 30 to 39 in good health. The sequenced sample consisted of naive CD4+ T cells from blood.

The CDR3 sequence is CASNTGSDNEQFF. The CDR3 DNA is TGTGCCAGCAACACAGGTTCGGACAATGAGCAGTTCTTC. This chain links TRBV6-5 with TRBJ2-1; possible D gene TRBD1, 5 bases. The CDR3 runs to 13 residues. V was shortened by 7 bases and J by 5 bases, with 12 bases between the two germline ends. Germline V CDR1 and CDR2: MNHEY, SVGAGI.